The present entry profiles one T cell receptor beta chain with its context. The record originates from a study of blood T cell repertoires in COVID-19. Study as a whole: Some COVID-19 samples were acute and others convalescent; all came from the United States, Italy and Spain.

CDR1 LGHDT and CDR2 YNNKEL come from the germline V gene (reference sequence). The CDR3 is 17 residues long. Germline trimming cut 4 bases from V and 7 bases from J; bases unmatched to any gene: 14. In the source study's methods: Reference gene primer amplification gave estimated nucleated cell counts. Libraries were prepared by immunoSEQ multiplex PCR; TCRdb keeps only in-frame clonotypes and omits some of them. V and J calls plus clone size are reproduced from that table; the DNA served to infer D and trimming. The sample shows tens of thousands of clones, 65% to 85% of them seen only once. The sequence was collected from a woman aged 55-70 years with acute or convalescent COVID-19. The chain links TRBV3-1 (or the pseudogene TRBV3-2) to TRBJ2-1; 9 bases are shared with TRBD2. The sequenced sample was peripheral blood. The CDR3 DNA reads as TGTGCCAGCAGCCTTAGGAGGACTAGCGCCTTTGAGAATGAGCAGTTCTTC. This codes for CASSLRRTSAFENEQFF.